What follows are 17 T cell receptor beta chains derived from one specimen sequenced in a study of blood T cells in healthy people across ages. The authors ran a second PCR of 7 to 11 cycles using a sample-barcoded 5' primer and a J-beta primer mix. From the 5' RACE reads, TCRdb called clonotypes with MiXCR, one entry per CDR3 protein. This table holds approximately 490,000 distinct CDR3 sequences, 24% found once. These data were also filed under a second study, of T cells of mothers and their children.

Sequencing was done on a sample of blood. These receptors came from a boy younger than 18 in good health.

This clonotype showed up just a few times. The chain uses TRBV9 and TRBJ2-1; 8 bases fit TRBD2. The tail of the sequence fits TRBJ2-7 better, so the J call may be wrong. The germline V gene has CDR1 SGDLS and CDR2 YYNGEE. CDR3 length: 15 amino acids. The DNA of the CDR3 is TGTGCCAGCAGCGTAGTTTCCGGGGGGGTGTCCGAGCAGTACTTC. As protein: CASSVVSGGVSEQYF.

The V call is TRBV4-1, the J call TRBJ2-7; possibly TRBD1 for D (5 bases). Germline lookup yields CDR1 MGHRA and CDR2 YSYEKL. This CDR3 has 16 amino acids. The ends were cut back, 1 base at V and 0 bases at J, with 13 bases in the middle. CDR3 residues: CASSQATAGSSYEQYF. CDR3 coding DNA: TGCGCCAGCAGCCAAGCGACGGCAGGGTCCTCCTACGAGCAGTACTTC.

The chain couples TRBV29-1 to TRBJ2-2; TRBD1 is a possible D gene (7 bases). The CDR3 sequence is 14 residues long. CDR1 and CDR2 (germline): SQVTM, ANQGSEA. V gave up 6 bases and J gave up 2 bases, with 13 bases separating them. The CDR3 DNA sequence: TGCAGCGTGCGGGACAGCGGAAACACCGGGGAGCTGTTTTTT. It translates to CSVRDSGNTGELFF.

This clonotype has only a few counts. V gene TRBV6-1 combines with J gene TRBJ2-5; D not certain. The CDR3 has 14 amino acids. Trimming removed 3 bases from V and 2 bases from J, with 10 bases in between. Germline values: CDR1 MNHNS, CDR2 SASEGT. The CDR3 sequence is CASSDWVSQETQYF. CDR3 coding DNA: TGTGCCAGCAGTGATTGGGTGTCACAAGAGACCCAGTACTTC.

This sequence joins TRBV5-1 and TRBJ2-3; weak D call: TRBD1 (6 bases). CDR3 length: 19 residues. Per the germline V gene, CDR1 is SGHRS and CDR2 is YFSETQ. V was trimmed by 0 bases and J by 4 bases, leaving 24 bases between them. CDR3 sequence (DNA): TGCGCCAGCAGCTTGGCCGGGACACCCTCTTCCTCACCCCCAGATACGCAGTATTTT. Protein sequence: CASSLAGTPSSSPPDTQYF.

The V and J genes are TRBV7-6 and TRBJ2-7; TRBD2 matches 14 bases. Judging by the DNA end, TRBJ2-1 fits better; the J call may be wrong. Germline CDR1 reads SGHVS; CDR2 reads FNYEAQ. The CDR3 runs to 16 residues. DNA of the CDR3: TGTGCCAGCAGACCCAGGGGGACTAGCGGGAGCGCTGAGCAGTTCTTC. Its translation is CASRPRGTSGSAEQFF.

This chain joins TRBV7-8 and TRBJ2-1; D unresolved. The V end lost 5 bases, the J end lost 6 bases, and 11 bases lay between the germline ends. This CDR3 spans 13 amino acids. Per the germline V gene, CDR1 is SGHVS and CDR2 is FQNEAQ. The chain's CDR3 is CASSRYPANEQFF. The CDR3 coding sequence is TGTGCCAGCAGCCGATATCCAGCCAATGAGCAGTTCTTC. The full variable domain, its missing parts supplied by reference TRBV7-8 and TRBJ2-1, is GAGVSQSPRYKVAKRGQDVALRCDPISGHVSLFWYQQALGQGPEFLTYFQNEAQLDKSGLPSDRFFAERPEGSVSTLKIQRTQQEDSAVYLCASSRYPANEQFFGPGTRLTVL.

J is TRBJ1-5 and V is TRBV27; the D gene is possibly TRBD1 (6 bases). The CDR3 totals 15 residues. The V and J ends lost 5 bases and 0 bases respectively, with 11 bases between them. Germline lookup yields CDR1 MNHEY and CDR2 SMNVEV (reference sequence). The CDR3 sequence: CASSAQGYSNQPQHF. The CDR3 DNA is TGTGCCAGCAGTGCCCAGGGGTATAGCAATCAGCCCCAGCATTTT.

This clonotype was picked up many times. The V call is TRBV28, the J call TRBJ2-3; TRBD1 might be the D (5 bases). CDR3 size: 16 residues. V was pared by 3 bases and J by 3 bases, with 16 bases between. Germline-derived CDR1 and CDR2 are MDHEN and SYDVKM. The DNA of the CDR3 is TGTGCCAGCAGTTTTATAGGGGCCGGACGTACAGATACGCAGTATTTT. Translating gives CASSFIGAGRTDTQYF.

The chain joins TRBV20-1 to TRBJ2-5; 8 nucleotides align to TRBD1. The J call may be incorrect, as the DNA end agrees better with TRBJ2-1. The CDR3 runs to 15 residues. Germline-derived CDR1 and CDR2 are DFQATT and SNEGSKA (reference sequence). The CDR3 DNA reads as TGCAGTGCTAGTTCTGGACAGGGTGGCTGGAATGAGCAGTTCTTC. Translated: CSASSGQGGWNEQFF.

This clonotype was seen a handful of times. The chain is built from TRBV13 and TRBJ1-6; D gene unclear. This CDR3 spans 16 amino acids. Germline assignment: CDR1 PRHDT and CDR2 FYEKMQ (reference sequence). The germline V and J ends were trimmed by 2 bases and 7 bases, with 15 bases remaining between them. CDR3 DNA sequence: TGTGCCAGCAGCTTATTTAGCCCCGACGGAAATTCACCCCTCCACTTT. It encodes CASSLFSPDGNSPLHF. Variable domain in full (rest from reference TRBV13 and TRBJ1-6): AAGVIQSPRHLIKEKRETATLKCYPIPRHDTVYWYQQGPGQDPQFLISFYEKMQSDKGSIPDRFSAQQFSDYHSELNMSSLELGDSALYFCASSLFSPDGNSPLHFGNGTRLTVT.

The table lists this clonotype with a few counts. The rearrangement uses TRBV20-1 and TRBJ2-7; D not resolved. V was pared by 4 bases and J by 5 bases, with 18 bases between. Germline CDR1 DFQATT, CDR2 SNEGSKA (reference sequence). There are 14 residues in the CDR3. The CDR3 spells CSANPYSVPDEQYF. CDR3 bases: TGCAGTGCTAACCCATACAGTGTACCGGACGAGCAGTACTTC.

This clonotype was seen a few times. The V call is TRBV9, the J call TRBJ2-5; D may match TRBD1 or TRBD2 (5 bases each). CDR3 length equals 14 residues. Germline values: CDR1 SGDLS, CDR2 YYNGEE. V shed 4 bases and J shed 4 bases, with 14 bases lying between them. This CDR3 reads CASSTSGTGETQYF. The CDR3 DNA follows: TGTGCCAGCAGCACTTCAGGGACGGGAGAGACCCAGTACTTC.

The CDR3 region has the DNA TGCGCCAGCACTGAAGTAGATACGCAGTATTTT. Encoded protein: CASTEVDTQYF. The chain joins TRBV5-1 to TRBJ2-3, with unresolved D. The germline gives CDR1 SGHRS, CDR2 YFSETQ. CDR3 length equals 11 residues. V shed 6 bases and J shed 5 bases, with 7 bases lying between them.

The V and J genes are TRBV2 and TRBJ2-7; D might be TRBD2 (5 bases). V was shortened by 9 bases and J by 9 bases, with 24 bases between the two germline ends. The CDR3 sequence is 14 residues long. The germline gives CDR1 SNHLY, CDR2 FYNNEI. The CDR3 reads CASSAQGLSGGQYF. As DNA, the CDR3 is TGTGCCAGTTCGGCCCAAGGACTGAGCGGCGGGCAGTACTTC.

The chain uses TRBV4-3 and TRBJ2-5; D may correspond to TRBD1 or TRBD2 (6 bases each). V was trimmed by 3 bases and J by 11 bases, leaving 22 bases between them. CDR1 is LGHNA and CDR2 is YSLEER in the germline V gene. The CDR3 has 15 residues. The CDR3 sequence is CASSQGTTLLASQYF. In DNA form, the CDR3 reads TGCGCCAGCAGCCAGGGGACAACACTACTAGCCTCGCAGTACTTC.

The gene calls are TRBV6-2 or TRBV6-3 and TRBJ2-1; D unresolved. Deletions cut 9 bases from V and 2 bases from J, with 20 bases between. Looked up from germline, CDR1 is MNHEY and CDR2 is SVGEGT. This CDR3 is built from 16 residues. As DNA, the CDR3 is TGTGCCAGAACGAATTCAAGGAGAGGCGCCTACAATGAGCAGTTCTTC. It is translated as CARTNSRRGAYNEQFF.